The 22 T cell receptor beta chains below come from one sample, sequenced in a study of shared T cell receptors in the human thymus. The protocol was immunoSEQ multiplex PCR, while the TCRdb copy is restricted to in-frame clones and leaves out a portion. The sample has around 730,000 clones; approximately 85% are singletons. These data were also filed under a second study, of human thymus T cells.

Material: thymocytes. Receptors originate from a girl less than two years old with a congenital heart defect.

The chain uses TRBV19 and TRBJ2-1, with D perhaps matching TRBD2 (5 bases). V dropped 2 bases and J dropped 8 bases, with 16 bases sitting between them. The CDR3 covers 15 residues. Germline values: CDR1 LNHDA, CDR2 SQIVND (reference sequence). In DNA form, the CDR3 reads TGTGCCAGTAGTATAACTAGTGTGATCCAGCATGAGCAGTTCTTC. It is translated as CASSITSVIQHEQFF.

The V and J genes are TRBV10-1 and TRBJ1-1; 10 nucleotides align to TRBD1. The V gene end was trimmed by 0 bases and the J gene end by 5 bases; junction bases not matched to a gene: 9. Per germline, CDR1 WNHNN and CDR2 SYGVQD (reference sequence). The CDR3 runs 17 residues. CDR3 DNA sequence: TGCGCCAGCAGTGAGTCGAAAGGCGGGACAGGGGTGACTGAAGCTTTCTTT. This encodes CASSESKGGTGVTEAFF.

The chain couples TRBV4-3 to TRBJ1-1; D is possibly TRBD1 (6 bases). V shed 0 bases and J shed 4 bases, with 12 bases lying between them. The germline V gene has CDR1 LGHNA and CDR2 YSLEER. This CDR3 has 15 amino acids. This chain's CDR3 is CASSQDRTVGTEAFF. CDR3 sequence (DNA): TGCGCCAGCAGCCAAGATCGGACAGTTGGCACTGAAGCTTTCTTT.

This clone was seen more than once but under ten times. The chain recombines TRBV11-2 with TRBJ2-5; 8 positions match TRBD2. The germline CDR1 and CDR2 sequences are SGHAT and FQNNGV. This CDR3 is 14 amino acids long. The junction had 5 bases not matched to a gene; V was cut back by 3 bases and J by 5 bases. The CDR3 loop is CASSFRGGGETQYF. CDR3 DNA sequence: TGTGCCAGCAGCTTCCGGGGGGGCGGGGAGACCCAGTACTTC.

Only one count was recorded for this clone. J is TRBJ1-1 and V is TRBV6-1, with a weak D call TRBD1 (5 bases). The CDR3 sequence is 15 residues long. Germline values: CDR1 MNHNS, CDR2 SASEGT. V shed 2 bases and J shed 0 bases, with 10 bases lying between them. The CDR3 region is CASSESGPMNTEAFF. CDR3 DNA: TGTGCCAGCAGTGAATCAGGGCCCATGAACACTGAAGCTTTCTTT.

V and J are TRBV4-3 and TRBJ2-1; a weak D match, TRBD2 (6 bases). The V gene's germline CDR1 is LGHNA and CDR2 YSLEER. V was cut by 0 bases and J by 5 bases, with 14 bases left in between. CDR3 length: 16 residues. CDR3 sequence reads: CASSQDLGGLHNEQFF. Here the CDR3 DNA reads TGCGCCAGCAGCCAAGATCTGGGGGGTCTCCACAATGAGCAGTTCTTC.

The chain recombines TRBV23-1 with TRBJ2-7; 9 bases map to TRBD1. TRBV23-1 is labeled an ORF, and its function is uncertain. With 4 bases clipped from V and 6 bases from J, the junction kept 13 bases outside the gene matches. The CDR3 sequence is 16 residues long. CDR3 sequence: CASSRPGTGCWSEQYF. Here the CDR3 DNA reads TGCGCCAGCAGTCGCCCCGGGACAGGGTGCTGGAGCGAGCAGTACTTC.

CDR3 bases: TGTGCCAGCAGCTTAGGATCTGGACAGAGATCAGGAGAGCAGTACTTC. Its protein product is CASSLGSGQRSGEQYF. The J gene is TRBJ2-7, the V gene TRBV7-9; tentatively, D is TRBD1 (6 bases). V shed 1 base and J shed 7 bases, with 20 bases lying between them. The CDR3 totals 16 residues. CDR1 is SEHNR and CDR2 is FQNEAQ in the germline V gene (reference sequence).

The CDR3 bases are TGTGCCAGCAGCTTGGCTTGGGACAGATCCTACGAGCAGTACTTC. Translated, it gives CASSLAWDRSYEQYF. The J gene is TRBJ2-7, the V gene TRBV5-6; 7 bases are shared with TRBD1. V was pared by 0 bases and J by 1 base, with 4 bases of the junction left unmatched. Germline V lookup: CDR1 SGHDT, CDR2 YYEEEE. This CDR3 spans 15 amino acids.

This sequence joins TRBV14 and TRBJ2-3; tentatively, D is TRBD2 (6 bases). Trimming took 4 bases from V and 1 from J, leaving 12 bases between them. Germline V gene lookup returns CDR1 SGHDN and CDR2 FVKESK. The CDR3 loop spans 15 amino acids. CDR3 region: CASSPGGQGTDTQYF. The CDR3 coding sequence is TGTGCCAGCAGCCCCGGAGGGCAGGGCACAGATACGCAGTATTTT. The variable domain in full, with the rest retrieved from reference TRBV14 and TRBJ2-3, is EAGVTQFPSHSVIEKGQTVTLRCDPISGHDNLYWYRRVMGKEIKFLLHFVKESKQDESGMPNNRFLAERTGGTYSTLKVQPAELEDSGVYFCASSPGGQGTDTQYFGPGTRLTVL.

The chain carries TRBV5-5 and TRBJ2-5; 8 bases line up with TRBD1. Germline-derived CDR1 and CDR2 are SGHKS and YYEKEE (reference sequence). This CDR3 is built from 16 residues. V lost 0 bases, J lost 2 bases, and 6 bases stayed unmatched. CDR3 residues: CASSLGTGRGQETQYF. CDR3 bases: TGTGCCAGCAGCTTGGGGACAGGGCGAGGTCAAGAGACCCAGTACTTC.

J is TRBJ1-1 and V is TRBV4-3; D is possibly TRBD1 (5 bases). V was pared by 1 base and J by 4 bases, with 16 bases between. The CDR3 extends over 16 amino acids. In germline, CDR1 is LGHNA, CDR2 YSLEER. The CDR3 DNA sequence: TGCGCCAGCAGCCAAGGGGGCGGCCGGAGGGGCACTGAAGCTTTCTTT. Translation gives CASSQGGGRRGTEAFF.

The chain uses TRBV25-1 and TRBJ2-3, with D perhaps TRBD2 (6 bases). Trimming removed 4 bases at V and 7 bases at J, with 15 bases between. The CDR3 spans 14 residues. Germline V gives CDR1 MGHDK, CDR2 SYGVNS. The CDR3 bases are TGTGCCAGCAGTGGGAGGGCCCAGAACAATACGCAGTATTTT. Translating gives CASSGRAQNNTQYF.

The V call is TRBV10-3, the J call TRBJ2-3, with D tentatively TRBD2 (6 bases). V was cut by 6 bases and J by 3 bases, with 13 bases left in between. The CDR3 sequence is 14 residues long. Germline V gene data show CDR1 as ENHRY and CDR2 as SYGVKD. The CDR3 here is CAISPSVRTDTQYF. The CDR3 DNA reads as TGTGCCATCAGCCCTAGCGTAAGAACAGATACGCAGTATTTT.

The V and J genes are TRBV27 and TRBJ2-1; no definite D call. Germline CDR1 is MNHEY and CDR2 is SMNVEV (reference sequence). CDR3 length: 14 residues. The V end was cut by 2 bases, the J end by 0 bases, with 5 bases between. The CDR3 region has the DNA TGTGCCAGCAGTTTAACGAGCTCCTACAATGAGCAGTTCTTC. Protein product: CASSLTSSYNEQFF.

This chain links TRBV7-8 with TRBJ2-7; 12 nucleotides agree with TRBD1. V lost 5 bases to trimming and J lost 6 bases; unmatched junction nucleotides: 5. The CDR3 runs 14 residues. Germline CDR1 reads SGHVS; CDR2 reads FQNEAQ. The CDR3 sequence: CASSPRDRGREQYF. The CDR3 coding sequence is TGTGCCAGCAGCCCCCGGGACAGGGGGCGCGAGCAGTACTTC.

CDR3 coding DNA: TGTGCCAGCAGCTTGGGTCCGGGACAGCCAAAGTTGAACACTGAAGCTTTCTTT. It is translated as CASSLGPGQPKLNTEAFF. The V and J genes are TRBV5-4 and TRBJ1-1; TRBD1 agrees at 7 bases. The CDR3 has 18 residues. V dropped 0 bases and J dropped 0; count of bases not matched to a gene: 11. The germline V gene encodes CDR1 SGHNT and CDR2 YYREEE (reference sequence). Full variable domain (remainder filled in from reference TRBV5-4 and TRBJ1-1): ETGVTQSPTHLIKTRGQQVTLRCSSQSGHNTVSWYQQALGQGPQFIFQYYREEENGRGNFPPRFSGLQFPNYSSELNVNALELDDSALYLCASSLGPGQPKLNTEAFFGQGTRLTVV.

This clone was seen only a few times. The chain has TRBV9 and TRBJ2-7; D unclear. From germline, CDR1 is SGDLS and CDR2 YYNGEE. This CDR3 has 16 amino acids. Trimming cost V 4 bases and J 2 bases, with 19 bases left between them. The CDR3 reads CASSSAPWSLTYEQYF. The CDR3 nucleotides are TGTGCCAGCAGCTCCGCGCCCTGGTCGCTTACCTACGAGCAGTACTTC.

In this sample, this clone turned up a few times. The chain has TRBV27 and TRBJ1-4; TRBD1 aligns across 7 bases. The CDR3 length is 14 residues. Trimming cost V 6 bases and J 5 bases; bases outside gene matches: 6. The germline gives CDR1 MNHEY, CDR2 SMNVEV (reference sequence). This CDR3 reads CASRRDSQNEKLFF. CDR3 DNA: TGTGCCAGCAGACGGGACAGCCAAAATGAAAAACTGTTTTTT.

The chain employs TRBV15 and TRBJ2-3; D may be TRBD2 (6 bases). Between the trimmed V and J ends, which lost 0 bases and 1 base, there was a span of 23 bases. The CDR3 consists of 20 residues. Germline V gives CDR1 LNHNV, CDR2 YYDKDF (reference sequence). The CDR3, as DNA: TGTGCCACCAGCAGAGATTCTTCATCATTGGCGGGGCGCCGCACAGATACGCAGTATTTT. It specifies CATSRDSSSLAGRRTDTQYF.

The chain has TRBV4-1 and TRBJ2-4; D perhaps matches TRBD1 (5 bases). Germline lookup yields CDR1 MGHRA and CDR2 YSYEKL. V lost 6 bases, J lost 3 bases, and 15 bases lay in between. This CDR3 is built from 15 residues. CDR3 coding DNA: TGCGCCAGCAGGGAGACTCAGGGCGGCAAAAACATTCAGTACTTC. Protein: CASRETQGGKNIQYF.

The chain is built from TRBV6-1 and TRBJ1-5; 7 bases line up with TRBD1. Per the germline V gene, CDR1 is MNHNS and CDR2 is SASEGT. The CDR3 has 14 residues. Unmatched junction bases numbered 7, after V lost 5 bases and J lost 6 bases. The CDR3 bases are TGTGCCAGCAGTCTCACAGGGGAGAGTCAGCCCCAGCATTTT. Its translation: CASSLTGESQPQHF.